This T cell receptor (beta chain) was retrieved from a study of blood T cell repertoires in COVID-19. Per the original data handling: Reference gene primer amplification yielded estimated nucleated cell counts. Method: immunoSEQ multiplex PCR; TCRdb's copy keeps in-frame clones and lacks some. V and J calls and clone size are given by that table; D and trimming were obtained from the DNA. The table lists roughly 300,000 clones, over 80% of them singletons. The sequenced material came from peripheral blood. This sequence was found in a woman aged 40 to 50 who had recovered from COVID-19.

CDR3 DNA: TGTGCCAGCAGGGGGGGACAGGTTGCACCCCTCCACTTT. Translating it yields CASRGGQVAPLHF. The rearrangement links TRBV6-5 to TRBJ1-6, with 8 bases identical to TRBD1. With 6 bases clipped from V and 11 bases from J, the junction kept 6 bases outside the gene matches. The CDR3 extends over 13 amino acids. Germline V lookup: CDR1 MNHEY, CDR2 SVGAGI.